The entry below describes one T cell receptor (beta chain). The sample comes from a study of technical replicates of blood from several donors. The CDR3 totals 15 residues. Germline V gene data show CDR1 as MGHDK and CDR2 as SYGVNS. The V segment lost 5 bases and the J segment 4 bases; nucleotides outside the gene matches: 7. Clones were sequenced by immunoSEQ multiplex PCR, and TCRdb holds only the in-frame ones, with some missing. The table records 70,000 to 85,000 clones, 97% of them present only once. This sequence originates from a human donor in good health. The sequencing input was T cells isolated from PBMCs. The chain employs TRBV25-1 and TRBJ2-1, with 8 positions matching TRBD2. The CDR3 region is CASSRQAGVYNEQFF. The DNA of the CDR3 is TGTGCCAGCAGTCGCCAAGCGGGGGTATACAATGAGCAGTTCTTC.